The 9 T cell receptor beta chains below come from one sample, sequenced in a study of technical replicates of blood from a handful of donors. Generated by immunoSEQ multiplex PCR, the TCRdb table keeps only in-frame clones and is missing some. The sample lists 79,000 or so clones, 90% to 95% occurring once. Sequencing was performed on T cells isolated from PBMCs. Every receptor here comes from a human donor in good health.

V usage is TRBV6-1 and J usage is TRBJ2-7, with unresolved D. V was shortened by 0 bases and J by 2 bases, with 8 bases between the two germline ends. The CDR3 length is 14 residues. From germline, CDR1 is MNHNS and CDR2 SASEGT. The chain's CDR3 is CASSEAWSPYEQYF. DNA for the CDR3: TGTGCCAGCAGTGAAGCGTGGAGTCCCTACGAGCAGTACTTC.

This chain joins TRBV14 and TRBJ1-3; tentatively, D is TRBD1 (5 bases). The CDR3 contains 16 residues. CDR1 and CDR2 (germline): SGHDN, FVKESK. V lost 4 bases, J lost 0 bases, and 13 bases lay in between. The CDR3 DNA reads as TGTGCCAGCAGCCCCGGGACTTCAAGCTCTGGAAACACCATATATTTT. The encoded protein is CASSPGTSSSGNTIYF.

The chain links TRBV25-1 to TRBJ2-1, with 9 positions matching TRBD2. CDR1 and CDR2 (germline): MGHDK, SYGVNS. The CDR3 runs to 13 residues. V lost 4 bases to trimming and J lost 6 bases; unmatched junction nucleotides: 1. The CDR3 DNA is TGTGCCAGCAGTGCAGCGGGAGGCAATGAGCAGTTCTTC. This codes for CASSAAGGNEQFF. Combining the CDR3 with reference TRBV25-1 and TRBJ2-1 gives the whole variable domain EADIYQTPRYLVIGTGKKITLECSQTMGHDKMYWYQQDPGMELHLIHYSYGVNSTEKGDLSSESTVSRIRTEHFPLTLESARPSHTSQYLCASSAAGGNEQFFGPGTRLTVL.

The chain employs TRBV5-1 and TRBJ1-1; a possible D gene is TRBD1 (5 bases). The CDR3 sequence is 14 residues long. Per germline, CDR1 SGHRS and CDR2 YFSETQ. The V end was cut by 1 base, the J end by 1 base, with 8 bases between. Here the CDR3 reads CASSLSGGNTEAFF. The CDR3 DNA reads as TGCGCCAGCAGCTTGTCGGGGGGGAACACTGAAGCTTTCTTT.

J is TRBJ1-1 and V is TRBV2, with D perhaps matching TRBD1 (6 bases). The V gene's germline CDR1 is SNHLY and CDR2 FYNNEI. Trimming took 2 bases from V and 1 from J, leaving 17 bases between them. The CDR3 runs to 17 residues. CDR3 residues: CASSERSLQGRNTEAFF. The CDR3, as DNA: TGTGCCAGCAGTGAAAGGTCCTTACAGGGAAGGAACACTGAAGCTTTCTTT.

This chain uses TRBV5-1 with TRBJ2-7; no reliable D call. The CDR3 consists of 13 residues. Per germline, CDR1 SGHRS and CDR2 YFSETQ. V gave up 5 bases and J gave up 0 bases, with 9 bases separating them. CDR3 residues: CASSYFLSYEQYF. The CDR3 nucleotides read TGCGCCAGCAGTTATTTCCTCTCCTACGAGCAGTACTTC. Based on the CDR3 plus reference TRBV5-1 and TRBJ2-7, the full variable domain is KAGVTQTPRYLIKTRGQQVTLSCSPISGHRSVSWYQQTPGQGLQFLFEYFSETQRNKGNFPGRFSGRQFSNSRSEMNVSTLELGDSALYLCASSYFLSYEQYFGPGTRLTVT.

V usage is TRBV27 and J usage is TRBJ2-1; D might be TRBD2 (6 bases). From germline, CDR1 is MNHEY and CDR2 SMNVEV (reference sequence). V was trimmed by 5 bases and J by 5 bases, leaving 16 bases between them. This CDR3 has 15 amino acids. The CDR3 reads CASSIPGLADNEQFF. Written as DNA, the CDR3 is TGTGCCAGCAGTATCCCTGGTTTAGCGGACAATGAGCAGTTCTTC.

This chain connects TRBV19 to TRBJ1-1; perhaps TRBD1 as D (6 bases). Germline CDR1 and CDR2: LNHDA and SQIVND (reference sequence). Trimming took off 4 bases at V and 3 bases at J, with 9 bases between the two ends. The CDR3 extends over 13 amino acids. In DNA, the CDR3 is TGTGCCAGTAGTAGGGGACACTACACTGAAGCTTTCTTT. Protein product: CASSRGHYTEAFF.

The chain recombines TRBV7-9 with TRBJ2-1; TRBD2 aligns across 8 bases. The CDR3 is made up of 17 amino acids. With V trimmed by 2 bases and J by 0 bases, 6 bases remained unmatched. Germline V gene data show CDR1 as SEHNR and CDR2 as FQNEAQ (reference sequence). In DNA form, the CDR3 reads TGTGCCAGCAGCTTATCCCCCACTAGCGGCTCCTACAATGAGCAGTTCTTC. Its protein is CASSLSPTSGSYNEQFF.